Each of the 5 T cell receptor beta chains below was sequenced from the same sample in a study of blood T cell repertoires in COVID-19. Assay: immunoSEQ multiplex PCR; the TCRdb copy retains only in-frame clones and omits some. Of a few hundred thousand clones in the sample, approximately 87% are singletons; the top ten hold 10%. Input material: PBMCs or T cells enriched from blood (not recorded which). All receptors derive from a woman between 50 and 59 years old who had recovered from COVID-19.

V usage is TRBV7-9 and J usage is TRBJ1-5; D is undetermined. The CDR3 totals 14 residues. V was cut by 2 bases and J by 7 bases, with 12 bases left in between. Germline V CDR1 and CDR2: SEHNR, FQNEAQ (reference sequence). The CDR3 nucleotides are TGTGCCAGCAGCTTACGGGGTGCCGGGCAGCCCCAGCATTTT. Protein product: CASSLRGAGQPQHF.

The chain recombines TRBV3-1 (or the pseudogene TRBV3-2) with TRBJ2-3, with D possibly TRBD2 on 5 matching bases. Trimming cost V 2 bases and J 2 bases, with 14 bases left between them. This CDR3 spans 16 amino acids. Germline CDR1 and CDR2: LGHDT and YNNKEL (reference sequence). DNA for the CDR3: TGTGCCAGCAGCCAAACTCCCAGGACTTTCACAGATACGCAGTATTTT. It translates to CASSQTPRTFTDTQYF.

J is TRBJ2-3 and V is TRBV5-1; TRBD1 matches 12 bases. V dropped 2 bases and J dropped 8; count of bases not matched to a gene: 6. Germline CDR1 reads SGHRS; CDR2 reads YFSETQ. CDR3 size: 15 residues. In DNA, the CDR3 is TGCGCCAGCAGCTTAGAAATGGGACAGGGGGCTACGCAGTATTTT. Translation: CASSLEMGQGATQYF.

This chain uses TRBV24-1 with TRBJ2-3, with 9 bases lining up with TRBD2. Trimming cost V 4 bases and J 3 bases; bases outside gene matches: 4. From germline, CDR1 is KGHDR and CDR2 SFDVKD. This CDR3 is 15 amino acids long. CDR3 coding DNA: TGTGCCACCAGTGACAGGGCGGGGGGGACAGATACGCAGTATTTT. Protein product: CATSDRAGGTDTQYF.

The chain carries TRBV2 and TRBJ2-3; 7 bases line up with TRBD1. There are 14 residues in the CDR3. V dropped 4 bases and J dropped 3; count of bases not matched to a gene: 4. Germline V gene lookup returns CDR1 SNHLY and CDR2 FYNNEI. The CDR3 nucleotides read TGTGCCAGCAGTGTGCACAGGGGTACAGATACGCAGTATTTT. This gives the protein CASSVHRGTDTQYF.